These 20 T cell receptor beta chains originate from one sample sequenced in a study of cytomegalovirus exposure and HLA in healthy donors. The PCR made use of 60 Vbeta and 13 Jbeta primers. Profiling relied on immunoSEQ multiplex PCR, and the TCRdb table lists in-frame clones only, not all of them. The table includes approximately 120,000 clones, 81% detected once. Material for sequencing was PBMCs. The receptors originated from a woman aged 30 to 39 in good health and CMV-seronegative.

This clone was seen only a few times. This chain links TRBV14 with TRBJ1-2; D remains ambiguous. V was clipped by 2 bases and J by 4 bases, with 8 bases between them. Germline V CDR1 and CDR2: SGHDN, FVKESK. The CDR3 covers 13 residues. CDR3 DNA sequence: TGTGCCAGCAGCCAATACTTTGGCTATGGCTACACCTTC. This sequence encodes CASSQYFGYGYTF.

The rearrangement joins TRBV10-3 to TRBJ2-7, with TRBD2 matching 14 bases. Germline lookup yields CDR1 ENHRY and CDR2 SYGVKD. The CDR3 contains 15 residues. V gave up 6 bases and J gave up 5 bases; unmatched junction bases: 6. The CDR3 bases are TGTGCCATCAGAGGGGGACTAGCGGGAGACAACGAGCAGTACTTC. Its translation: CAIRGGLAGDNEQYF.

This clone was observed a handful of times. The chain combines TRBV29-1 with TRBJ2-5; the match to TRBD2 covers 11 bases. The CDR3 sequence is 15 residues long. Germline trimming cut 6 bases from V and 5 bases from J; bases unmatched to any gene: 11. Germline loops: CDR1 SQVTM, CDR2 ANQGSEA. CDR3 sequence: CSVFSGLAGGETQYF. In DNA, the CDR3 is TGCAGCGTCTTCTCGGGGTTAGCGGGAGGGGAGACCCAGTACTTC.

The V and J genes are TRBV27 and TRBJ2-1; tentative D call: TRBD2 (5 bases). Germline V gene data show CDR1 as MNHEY and CDR2 as SMNVEV (reference sequence). This CDR3 has 15 amino acids. V was pared by 1 base and J by 4 bases, with 11 bases between. The CDR3, as DNA: TGTGCCAGCAGTTTATTCGTGGGGAGATACAATGAGCAGTTCTTC. Amino acids: CASSLFVGRYNEQFF.

The CDR3 bases are TGCGCCAGCAGCCAAGGGCAACCCTCTAGCACAGATACGCAGTATTTT. Its translation: CASSQGQPSSTDTQYF. V is TRBV4-1 and J is TRBJ2-3; unclear D gene. CDR1 is MGHRA, CDR2 YSYEKL, per germline. Between the trimmed V and J ends, which lost 1 base and 0 bases, there was a span of 11 bases. This CDR3 has 16 amino acids.

The chain combines TRBV9 with TRBJ2-5; D possibly corresponds to TRBD1 (5 bases). CDR1 and CDR2 (germline): SGDLS, YYNGEE. This CDR3 comprises 15 residues. V was clipped by 2 bases and J by 1 base, with 12 bases between them. The CDR3 coding sequence is TGTGCCAGCAGCGTCGACAGACCCAGCCAAGAGACCCAGTACTTC. It encodes CASSVDRPSQETQYF.

The chain links TRBV27 to TRBJ2-2, with TRBD1 matching over 9 bases. This CDR3 has 19 amino acids. The V gene end was trimmed by 5 bases and the J gene end by 1 base; junction bases not matched to a gene: 14. The germline CDR1 and CDR2 sequences are MNHEY and SMNVEV (reference sequence). CDR3 in DNA: TGTGCCAGCAGTGCCACAGGGGGCTTGGTTTTACGGAACACCGGGGAGCTGTTTTTT. Translating gives CASSATGGLVLRNTGELFF.

This rearrangement joins TRBV11-2 to TRBJ2-5; TRBD2 is a possible D gene (5 bases). The CDR3 covers 12 residues. V was cut by 5 bases and J by 5 bases, with 9 bases left in between. Germline lookup yields CDR1 SGHAT and CDR2 FQNNGV. CDR3 DNA sequence: TGTGCCAGCAGCCCCCCGGGGGAGACCCAGTACTTC. This codes for CASSPPGETQYF. Based on the CDR3 plus reference TRBV11-2 and TRBJ2-5, the full variable domain is EAGVAQSPRYKIIEKRQSVAFWCNPISGHATLYWYQQILGQGPKLLIQFQNNGVVDDSQLPKDRFSAERLKGVDSTLKIQPAKLEDSAVYLCASSPPGETQYFGPGTRLLVL.

The gene calls are TRBV27 and TRBJ2-7; 9 positions match TRBD1. After removal of 4 bases from V and 3 bases from J, the junction contained 7 bases not matched to a gene. Germline CDR1 reads MNHEY; CDR2 reads SMNVEV (reference sequence). This CDR3 has 15 amino acids. CDR3 DNA: TGTGCCAGCAGTTGGTCAGGACAGGGGAGCTACGAGCAGTACTTC. The encoded protein is CASSWSGQGSYEQYF.

The chain recombines TRBV30 with TRBJ1-1; no clear D. This CDR3 comprises 13 residues. Germline loops: CDR1 GTSNPN, CDR2 SVGIG (reference sequence). The germline V and J ends were trimmed by 4 bases and 1 base, with 10 bases remaining between them. The CDR3 nucleotides read TGTGCCTGGAACACGGGAAAGAACACTGAAGCTTTCTTT. Its protein product is CAWNTGKNTEAFF. Filled out from reference TRBV30 and TRBJ1-1, the complete variable domain reads SQTIHQWPATLVQPVGSPLSLECTVEGTSNPNLYWYRQAAGRGLQLLFYSVGIGQISSEVPQNLSASRPQDRQFILSSKKLLLSDSGFYLCAWNTGKNTEAFFGQGTRLTVV.

This clone was picked up a small number of times. The chain is built from TRBV19 and TRBJ1-4; 8 bases are a match to TRBD1. The CDR3 contains 13 residues. With V trimmed by 5 bases and J by 7 bases, 3 bases remained unmatched. Germline assignment: CDR1 LNHDA and CDR2 SQIVND (reference sequence). The chain's CDR3 is CASSRDRTEKLFF. CDR3 bases: TGTGCCAGTAGTCGGGACAGGACTGAAAAACTGTTTTTT.

This clone was counted between two and nine times. V is TRBV9 and J is TRBJ2-1, with 7 bases identical to TRBD2. J gave up 8 bases and V 4 bases, and 6 bases lay outside the gene matches. CDR1 and CDR2 from the germline V gene are SGDLS and YYNGEE. This CDR3 region has 13 residues. CDR3 sequence (DNA): TGTGCCAGCAGCCCCCGCGGGAGAGATGAGCAGTTCTTC. Amino acid sequence: CASSPRGRDEQFF. The full variable domain, completed using reference TRBV9 and TRBJ2-1, is DSGVTQTPKHLITATGQRVTLRCSPRSGDLSVYWYQQSLDQGLQFLIQYYNGEERAKGNILERFSAQQFPDLHSELNLSSLELGDSALYFCASSPRGRDEQFFGPGTRLTVL.

V is TRBV19 and J is TRBJ2-7; the D is unclear. Per germline, CDR1 LNHDA and CDR2 SQIVND (reference sequence). Trimming shortened V by 5 bases and J by 0 bases, and 11 bases separated the two germline ends. CDR3 size: 14 residues. CDR3: CASSPRFSSYEQYF. CDR3 DNA sequence: TGTGCCAGTAGTCCTCGTTTTAGCTCCTACGAGCAGTACTTC.

This clone was recorded only once. This chain uses TRBV19 with TRBJ1-2, with D perhaps matching TRBD1 (6 bases). The germline V and J ends were trimmed by 3 bases and 3 bases, with 17 bases remaining between them. Germline V gene sequence: CDR1 LNHDA, CDR2 SQIVND (reference sequence). This CDR3 has 16 amino acids. The CDR3 DNA is TGTGCCAGTAGTATGGCGGGGGCGAAGCTCCACTATGGCTACACCTTC. Protein sequence: CASSMAGAKLHYGYTF. Full variable domain (rest looked up from reference TRBV19 and TRBJ1-2): DGGITQSPKYLFRKEGQNVTLSCEQNLNHDAMYWYRQDPGQGLRLIYYSQIVNDFQKGDIAEGYSVSREKKESFPLTVTSAQKNPTAFYLCASSMAGAKLHYGYTFGSGTRLTVV.

The chain is built from TRBV2 and TRBJ2-2; 9 positions match TRBD1. Trimming cost V 8 bases and J 3 bases; bases outside gene matches: 13. This CDR3 contains 17 residues. From germline, CDR1 is SNHLY and CDR2 FYNNEI. The CDR3, as DNA: TGTGCCAGCGTTTCATTTTTGGACAGGGGCCACACCGGGGAGCTGTTTTTT. It translates to CASVSFLDRGHTGELFF.

This clone was detected once. This chain links TRBV28 with TRBJ2-5; perhaps TRBD2 as D (7 bases). Between the trimmed V and J ends, which lost 5 bases and 5 bases, there was a span of 27 bases. The germline V gene has CDR1 MDHEN and CDR2 SYDVKM. The CDR3 is 18 amino acids. This CDR3 reads CASSPKSLRGRAWETQYF. The CDR3 nucleotides are TGTGCCAGCAGTCCGAAGTCCCTTAGGGGGAGGGCCTGGGAGACCCAGTACTTC.

The chain recombines TRBV11-3 with TRBJ2-1, with a possible D match to TRBD2 (6 bases). The germline V gene has CDR1 SGHNT and CDR2 YENEEA. V gave up 5 bases and J gave up 0 bases, with 11 bases separating them. This CDR3 has 15 amino acids. The CDR3 region has the DNA TGTGCCAGCAGCCCAAGGGACTCCTCCTACAATGAGCAGTTCTTC. The encoded protein is CASSPRDSSYNEQFF.

The V gene is TRBV28, the J gene TRBJ2-7; 8 nucleotides match TRBD2. The CDR3 consists of 16 residues. V shed 2 bases, J shed 6 bases, and the junction held 12 bases outside the gene matches. CDR1 MDHEN and CDR2 SYDVKM come from the germline V gene. The CDR3 nucleotides read TGTGCCAGCAGTTTACGAAAGACCGGGACTAGGGGCGAGCAGTACTTC. Translating it yields CASSLRKTGTRGEQYF.

This clone turned up a few times. The chain joins TRBV28 to TRBJ2-3; perhaps TRBD1 as D (6 bases). Germline assignment: CDR1 MDHEN and CDR2 SYDVKM. V lost 8 bases to trimming and J lost 3 bases, with 15 bases between them. CDR3 length: 14 amino acids. CDR3 DNA: TGTGCCAGCCAACAGGGTGGGGATACAGATACGCAGTATTTT. This encodes CASQQGGDTDTQYF.

The V gene is TRBV18, the J gene TRBJ1-2, with TRBD1 matching over 9 bases. The junction had 3 bases not matched to a gene; V was cut back by 3 bases and J by 4 bases. Germline V CDR1 and CDR2: KGHSH, LQKENI. This CDR3 spans 14 amino acids. The CDR3 DNA is TGTGCCAGCTCACCCCCGACAGGGGGCTATGGCTACACCTTC. This encodes CASSPPTGGYGYTF.